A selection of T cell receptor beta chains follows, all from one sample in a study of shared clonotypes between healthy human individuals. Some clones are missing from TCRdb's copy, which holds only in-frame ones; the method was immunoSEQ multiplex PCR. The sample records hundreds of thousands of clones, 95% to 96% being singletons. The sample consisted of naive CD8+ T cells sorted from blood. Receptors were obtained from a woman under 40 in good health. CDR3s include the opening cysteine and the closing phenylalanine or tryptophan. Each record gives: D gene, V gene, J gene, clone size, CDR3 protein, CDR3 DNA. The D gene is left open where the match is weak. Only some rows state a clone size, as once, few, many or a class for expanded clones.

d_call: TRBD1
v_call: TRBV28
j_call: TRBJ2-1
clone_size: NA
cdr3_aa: CASSLTTGGYNEQFF
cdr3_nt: TGTGCCAGCAGTTTAACCACAGGGGGCTATAATGAGCAGTTCTTC

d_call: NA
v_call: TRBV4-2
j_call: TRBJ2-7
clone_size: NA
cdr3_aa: CASSQDRTYEQYF
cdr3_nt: TGTGCCAGCAGCCAAGACAGGACCTACGAGCAGTACTTC

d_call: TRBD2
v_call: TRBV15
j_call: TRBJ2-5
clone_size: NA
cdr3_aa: CATTQLGGRVGETQYF
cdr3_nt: TGTGCCACCACCCAGCTAGGCGGGAGGGTCGGAGAGACCCAGTACTTC

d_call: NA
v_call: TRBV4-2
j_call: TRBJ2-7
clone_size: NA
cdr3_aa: CASSQDRDIDEQYF
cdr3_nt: TGTGCCAGCAGCCAAGACCGGGACATCGACGAGCAGTACTTC

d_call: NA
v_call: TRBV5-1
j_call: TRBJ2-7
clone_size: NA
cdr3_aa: CASSLEGIGSYEQYF
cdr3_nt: TGCGCCAGCAGCTTGGAAGGGATCGGCTCCTACGAGCAGTACTTC

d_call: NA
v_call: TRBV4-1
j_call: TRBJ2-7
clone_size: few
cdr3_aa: CASSQVSASPQYF
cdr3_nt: TGCGCCAGCAGCCAAGTCAGTGCGTCACCGCAGTACTTC

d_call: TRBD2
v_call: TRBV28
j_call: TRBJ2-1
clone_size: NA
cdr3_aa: CASSPKGNSGIMGNEQFF
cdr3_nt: TGTGCCAGCAGCCCCAAGGGGAATAGCGGGATTATGGGTAATGAGCAGTTCTTC

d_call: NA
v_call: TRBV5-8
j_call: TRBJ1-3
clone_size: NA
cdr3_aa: CASSLGGEGNTIYF
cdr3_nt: TGTGCCAGCAGCTTGGGAGGGGAAGGAAACACCATATATTTT

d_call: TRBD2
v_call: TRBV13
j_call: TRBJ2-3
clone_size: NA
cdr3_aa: CASSLGGLATDTQYF
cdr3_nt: TGTGCCAGCAGCTTAGGGGGACTAGCCACAGATACGCAGTATTTT

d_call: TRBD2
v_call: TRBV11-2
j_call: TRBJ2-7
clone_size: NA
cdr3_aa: CASSLGTSGYEQYF
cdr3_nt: TGTGCCAGCAGCCTAGGCACTAGCGGCTACGAGCAGTACTTC

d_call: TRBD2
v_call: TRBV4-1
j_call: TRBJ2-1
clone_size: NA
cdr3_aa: CASSLGLAGANEQFF
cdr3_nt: TGCGCCAGCAGCCTTGGACTAGCGGGAGCTAATGAGCAGTTCTTC

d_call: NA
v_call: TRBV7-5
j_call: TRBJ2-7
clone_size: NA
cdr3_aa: CVRGAGTILEQYF
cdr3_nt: TGTGTCAGGGGAGCGGGTACCATCCTGGAGCAGTACTTC

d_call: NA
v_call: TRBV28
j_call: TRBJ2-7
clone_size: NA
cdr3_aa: CASSLQGSSYEQYF
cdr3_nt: TGTGCCAGCAGTTTACAAGGGAGCTCCTACGAGCAGTACTTC

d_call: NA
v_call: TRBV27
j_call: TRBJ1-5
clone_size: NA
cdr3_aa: CASSPTGSNQPQHF
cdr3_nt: TGTGCCAGCAGCCCTACGGGGAGCAATCAGCCCCAGCATTTT

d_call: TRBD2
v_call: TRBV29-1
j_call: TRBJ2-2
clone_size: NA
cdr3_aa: CSASSGRALNTGELFF
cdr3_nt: TGCAGCGCGTCTAGCGGGAGGGCCTTGAACACCGGGGAGCTGTTTTTT

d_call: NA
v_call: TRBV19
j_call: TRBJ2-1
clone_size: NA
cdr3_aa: CASSIWLANNEQFF
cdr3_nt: TGTGCCAGTAGTATTTGGCTAGCGAACAATGAGCAGTTCTTC

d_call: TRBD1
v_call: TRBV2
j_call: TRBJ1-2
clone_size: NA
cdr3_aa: CARRDSSNYGYTF
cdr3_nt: TGTGCCAGACGGGACAGTTCTAACTATGGCTACACCTTC

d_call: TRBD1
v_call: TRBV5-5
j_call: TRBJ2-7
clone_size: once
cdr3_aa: CASSFGTGDYEQYF
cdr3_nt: TGTGCCAGCAGCTTCGGGACAGGGGACTACGAGCAGTACTTC

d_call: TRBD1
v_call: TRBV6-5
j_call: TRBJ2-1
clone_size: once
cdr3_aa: CASSARDRASDEQFF
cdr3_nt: TGTGCCAGCAGTGCCCGGGACAGGGCATCCGATGAGCAGTTCTTC

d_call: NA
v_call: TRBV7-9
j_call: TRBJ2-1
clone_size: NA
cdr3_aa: CASSLGTYNEQFF
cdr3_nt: TGTGCCAGCAGCTTAGGTACTTACAATGAGCAGTTCTTC

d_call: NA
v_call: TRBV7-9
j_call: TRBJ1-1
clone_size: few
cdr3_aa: CASSLGGGLTEAFF
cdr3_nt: TGTGCCAGCAGCTTAGGCGGGGGGCTGACTGAAGCTTTCTTT

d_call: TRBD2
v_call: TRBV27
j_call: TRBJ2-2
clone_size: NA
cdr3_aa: CASGLAGAGELFF
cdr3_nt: TGTGCCAGCGGTCTAGCGGGTGCCGGGGAGCTGTTTTTT

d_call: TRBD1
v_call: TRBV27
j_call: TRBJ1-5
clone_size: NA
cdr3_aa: CASSIHRGNQPQHF
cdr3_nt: TGTGCCAGCAGTATCCACAGGGGGAATCAGCCCCAGCATTTT

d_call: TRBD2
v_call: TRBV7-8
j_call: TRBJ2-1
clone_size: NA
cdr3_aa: CASSLVPVAGLIRNEQFF
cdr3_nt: TGTGCCAGCAGCTTAGTTCCGGTAGCGGGCTTGATAAGAAATGAGCAGTTCTTC

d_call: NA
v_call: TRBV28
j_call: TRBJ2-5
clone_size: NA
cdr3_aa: CASSSTGARGEWSQYF
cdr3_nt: TGTGCCAGCAGTTCCACCGGGGCCAGGGGGGAGTGGTCCCAGTACTTC

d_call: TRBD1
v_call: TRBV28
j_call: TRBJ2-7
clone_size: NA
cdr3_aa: CASSRTGGGLYEQYF
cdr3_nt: TGTGCCAGCAGTAGGACAGGGGGTGGTTTATACGAGCAGTACTTC

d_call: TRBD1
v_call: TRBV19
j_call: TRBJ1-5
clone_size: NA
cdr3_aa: CASSIRDRGQPQHF
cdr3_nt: TGTGCCAGTAGTATAAGGGACAGGGGCCAGCCCCAGCATTTT

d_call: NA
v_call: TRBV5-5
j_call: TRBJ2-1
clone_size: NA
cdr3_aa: CASSLVGTLSNEQFF
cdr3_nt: TGTGCCAGCAGCTTGGTGGGGACTCTTTCCAATGAGCAGTTCTTC

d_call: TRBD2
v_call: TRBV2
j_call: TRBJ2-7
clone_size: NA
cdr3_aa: CASSEGWRGLAGGLTYEQYF
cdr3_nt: TGTGCCAGCAGTGAAGGCTGGAGGGGACTAGCGGGTGGATTGACCTACGAGCAGTACTTC

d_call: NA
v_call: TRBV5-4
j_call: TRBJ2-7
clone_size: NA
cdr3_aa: CASSLDGSSYEQYF
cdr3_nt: TGTGCCAGCAGCTTAGACGGAAGCTCCTACGAGCAGTACTTC

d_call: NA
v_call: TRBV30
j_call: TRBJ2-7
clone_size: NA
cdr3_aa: CAWSAGLEQYF
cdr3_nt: TGTGCCTGGAGTGCGGGACTTGAGCAGTACTTC

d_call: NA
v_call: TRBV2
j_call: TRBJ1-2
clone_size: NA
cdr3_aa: CASSERTGYGYTF
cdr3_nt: TGTGCCAGCAGTGAGAGGACGGGCTATGGCTACACCTTC

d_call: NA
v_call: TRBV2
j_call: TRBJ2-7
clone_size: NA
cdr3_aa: CASSYPGTPPMDSYEQYF
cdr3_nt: TGTGCCAGCAGTTATCCCGGGACCCCTCCAATGGACTCCTACGAGCAGTACTTC

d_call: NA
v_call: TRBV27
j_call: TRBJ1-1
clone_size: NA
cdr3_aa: CASSPVGARDTEAFF
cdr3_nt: TGTGCCAGCAGTCCGGTGGGGGCCAGGGACACTGAAGCTTTCTTT

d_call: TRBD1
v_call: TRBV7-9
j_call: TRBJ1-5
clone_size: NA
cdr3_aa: CASSPADREEQPQHF
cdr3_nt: TGTGCCAGCAGCCCGGCCGACAGGGAAGAACAGCCCCAGCATTTT

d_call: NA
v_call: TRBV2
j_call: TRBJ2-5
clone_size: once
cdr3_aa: CASSGGSTQYF
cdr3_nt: TGTGCCAGCAGTGGGGGGAGTACCCAGTACTTC

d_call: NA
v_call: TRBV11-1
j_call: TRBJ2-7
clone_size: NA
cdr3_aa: CASSLGDYEQYF
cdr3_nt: TGTGCCAGCAGCTTAGGAGACTACGAGCAGTACTTC

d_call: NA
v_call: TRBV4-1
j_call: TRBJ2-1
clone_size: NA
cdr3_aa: CASSQDGTYRNEQFF
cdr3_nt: TGCGCCAGCAGCCAAGATGGGACTTACAGGAATGAGCAGTTCTTC

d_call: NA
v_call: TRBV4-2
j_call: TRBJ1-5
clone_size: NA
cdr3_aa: CASSQDVGRNQPQHF
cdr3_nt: TGTGCCAGCAGCCAAGATGTGGGTCGTAATCAGCCCCAGCATTTT

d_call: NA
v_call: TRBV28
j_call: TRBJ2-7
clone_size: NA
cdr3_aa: CASSLQGYEQYF
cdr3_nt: TGTGCCAGCAGTTTACAGGGGTACGAGCAGTACTTC

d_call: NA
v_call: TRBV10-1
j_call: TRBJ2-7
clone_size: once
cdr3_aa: CASSEFQGGYEQYF
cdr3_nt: TGCGCCAGCAGTGAGTTCCAGGGGGGCTACGAGCAGTACTTC

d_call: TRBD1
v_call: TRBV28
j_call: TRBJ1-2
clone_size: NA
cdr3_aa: CASTLQGAAYGYTF
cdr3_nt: TGTGCCAGCACCCTACAGGGGGCGGCCTATGGCTACACCTTC

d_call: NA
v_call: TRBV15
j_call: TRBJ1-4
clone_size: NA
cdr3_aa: CATSREGAGEKLFF
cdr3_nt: TGTGCCACCAGCAGAGAGGGGGCCGGTGAAAAACTGTTTTTT

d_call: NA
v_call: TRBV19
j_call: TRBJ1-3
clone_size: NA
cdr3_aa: CASSITRLGNTIYF
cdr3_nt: TGTGCCAGTAGTATAACCAGGCTTGGAAACACCATATATTTT